This T cell receptor beta chain was identified in a study of blood T cell repertoires in COVID-19. Study details: Whether acute or convalescent, the COVID-19 samples came from the United States, Italy and Spain. The cDNA or gDNA used as material had been derived from T cells, B-cell-depleted T cells, or PBMCs.

In the authors' methods: Reference gene primers were amplified, and this amplification served to estimate nucleated cell counts. Data came from immunoSEQ multiplex PCR; TCRdb stores just in-frame clones and leaves some out. From that table come the V and J calls and clone size; the DNA was used to work out D and trimming. The table shows around 150,000 clones, with 86% occurring only once. The sequence was obtained from a man in his 70s with acute or convalescent COVID-19. The sample was peripheral blood.

CDR3 protein: CSAAGTGRETQYF. The CDR3 DNA follows: TGCAGCGCCGCCGGGACAGGGAGGGAGACCCAGTACTTC. This rearrangement joins TRBV29-1 to TRBJ2-5; 9 bases align to TRBD1. The CDR3 covers 13 residues. V shed 7 bases and J 5 bases; nucleotides not matched to a gene: 8. CDR1 and CDR2 from the germline V gene are SQVTM and ANQGSEA. Combining the CDR3 with reference TRBV29-1 and TRBJ2-5 gives the whole variable domain SAVISQKPSRDICQRGTSLTIQCQVDSQVTMMFWYRQQPGQSLTLIATANQGSEATYESGFVIDKFPISRPNLTFSTLTVSNMSPEDSSIYLCSAAGTGRETQYFGPGTRLLVL.